The text below deals with one TCR beta chain. As yet, its antigen is unknown. The source of the sample is a study of blood T cells in healthy people across ages. Study-wide points: Naive T cell percentage showed a strong correlation with TCR beta diversity.

With a J-beta primer mix and a sample-barcoded 5' primer, a second PCR ran about 7 to 12 cycles. Each CDR3 protein is one row after TCRdb ran MiXCR on the 5' RACE reads. This table has more than 1.4 million distinct CDR3 sequences, 42% appearing once. The donors, all healthy, were Caucasians living in Russia, aged roughly 6 to 100. The J segment lost 2 bases and the V segment lost 4 bases, leaving 4 bases of the junction unmatched. The CDR3 length is 17 residues. Germline loops: CDR1 MNHEY, CDR2 SVGAGI. Sequencing was performed on blood. This sequence was found in a woman in her late teens or twenties in good health. This rearrangement joins TRBV6-5 to TRBJ2-6, with 11 bases aligning to TRBD1. CDR3 sequence reads: CASSSGTGGTGANVLTF. In DNA, the CDR3 is TGTGCCAGCAGTTCGGGGACAGGGGGAACTGGGGCCAACGTCCTGACTTTC.